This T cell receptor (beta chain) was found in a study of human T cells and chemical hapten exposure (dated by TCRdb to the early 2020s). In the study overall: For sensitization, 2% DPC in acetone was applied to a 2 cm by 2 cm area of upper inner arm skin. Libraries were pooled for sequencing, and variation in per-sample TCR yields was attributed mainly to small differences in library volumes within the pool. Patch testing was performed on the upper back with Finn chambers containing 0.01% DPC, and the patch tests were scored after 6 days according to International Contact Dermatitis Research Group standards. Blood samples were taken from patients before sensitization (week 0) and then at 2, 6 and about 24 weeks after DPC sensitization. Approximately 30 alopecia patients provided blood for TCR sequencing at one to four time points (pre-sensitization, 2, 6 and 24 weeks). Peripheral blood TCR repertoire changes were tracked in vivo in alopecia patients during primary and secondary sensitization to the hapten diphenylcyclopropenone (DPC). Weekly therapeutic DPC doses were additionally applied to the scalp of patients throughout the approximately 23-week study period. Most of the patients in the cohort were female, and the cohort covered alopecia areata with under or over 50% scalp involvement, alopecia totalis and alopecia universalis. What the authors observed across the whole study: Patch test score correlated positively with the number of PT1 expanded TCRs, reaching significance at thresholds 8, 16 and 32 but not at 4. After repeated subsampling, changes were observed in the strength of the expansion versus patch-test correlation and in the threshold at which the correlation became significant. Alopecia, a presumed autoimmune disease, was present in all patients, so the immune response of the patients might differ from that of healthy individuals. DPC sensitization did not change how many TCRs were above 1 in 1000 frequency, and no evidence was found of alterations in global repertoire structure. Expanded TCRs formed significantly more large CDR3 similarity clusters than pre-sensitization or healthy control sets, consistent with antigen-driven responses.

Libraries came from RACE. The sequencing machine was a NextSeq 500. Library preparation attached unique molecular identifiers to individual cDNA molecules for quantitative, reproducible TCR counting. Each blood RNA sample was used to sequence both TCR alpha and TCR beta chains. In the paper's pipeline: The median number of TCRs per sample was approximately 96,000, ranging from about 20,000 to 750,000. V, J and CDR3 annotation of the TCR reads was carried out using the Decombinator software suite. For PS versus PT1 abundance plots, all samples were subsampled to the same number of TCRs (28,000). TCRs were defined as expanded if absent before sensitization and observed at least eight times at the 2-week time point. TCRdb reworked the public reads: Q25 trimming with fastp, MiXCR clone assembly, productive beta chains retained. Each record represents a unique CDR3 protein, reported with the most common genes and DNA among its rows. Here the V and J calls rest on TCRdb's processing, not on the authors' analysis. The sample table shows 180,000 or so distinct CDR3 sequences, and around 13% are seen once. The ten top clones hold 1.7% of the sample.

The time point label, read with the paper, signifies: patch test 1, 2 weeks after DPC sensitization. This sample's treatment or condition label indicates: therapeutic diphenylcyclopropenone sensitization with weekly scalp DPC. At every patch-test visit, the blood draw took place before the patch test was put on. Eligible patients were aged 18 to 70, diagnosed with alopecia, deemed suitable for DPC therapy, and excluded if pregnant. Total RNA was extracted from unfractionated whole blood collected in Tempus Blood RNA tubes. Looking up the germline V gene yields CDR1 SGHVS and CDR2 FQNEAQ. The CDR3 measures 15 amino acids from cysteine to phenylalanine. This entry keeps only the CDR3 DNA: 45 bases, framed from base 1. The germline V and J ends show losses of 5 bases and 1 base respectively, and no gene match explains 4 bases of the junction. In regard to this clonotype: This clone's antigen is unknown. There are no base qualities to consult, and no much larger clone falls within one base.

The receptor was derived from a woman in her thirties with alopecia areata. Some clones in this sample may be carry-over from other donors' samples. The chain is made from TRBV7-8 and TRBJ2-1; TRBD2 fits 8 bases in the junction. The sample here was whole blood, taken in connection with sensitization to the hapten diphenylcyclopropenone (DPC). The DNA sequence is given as TGTGCCAGCAGCCCTCGACTAGCGTCCTACAATGAGCAGTTCTTC. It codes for CASSPRLASYNEQFF.